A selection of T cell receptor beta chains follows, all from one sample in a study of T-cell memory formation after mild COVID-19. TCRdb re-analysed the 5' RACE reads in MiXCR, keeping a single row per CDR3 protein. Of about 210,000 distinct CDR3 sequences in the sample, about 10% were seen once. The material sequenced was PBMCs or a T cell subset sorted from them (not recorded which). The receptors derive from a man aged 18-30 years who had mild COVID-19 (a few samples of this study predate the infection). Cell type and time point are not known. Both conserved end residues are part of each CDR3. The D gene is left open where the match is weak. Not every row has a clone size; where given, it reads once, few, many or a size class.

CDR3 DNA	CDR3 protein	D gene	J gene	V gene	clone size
TGTGCTAGCAGCTTAACCGGGGAGGGCGGGCAGTTCTTC	CASSLTGEGGQFF	TRBD2	TRBJ2-1	TRBV7-7	-
TGCGCCAGCAGCTTGGAACTCACCTACTATGGCTACACCTTC	CASSLELTYYGYTF	-	TRBJ1-2	TRBV5-1	many
TGTGCCAGCAGCCCACTCAGGGGGCAGGGGCGCCACGAGCAGTACTTC	CASSPLRGQGRHEQYF	TRBD1	TRBJ2-7	TRBV11-2	-
TGTGCCAGCTCCCCGGGACAGGGGGCCTCATACGAGCAGTACTTC	CASSPGQGASYEQYF	TRBD1	TRBJ2-7	TRBV18	few
TGCAGCGTTGAGCCGACAGGGGCGACCGGGGAGCTGTTTTTT	CSVEPTGATGELFF	TRBD1	TRBJ2-2	TRBV29-1	few
TGTGCCAGCATTCGGGGACGCACAGATACGCAGTATTTT	CASIRGRTDTQYF	-	TRBJ2-3	TRBV2	few
TGTGCCAGCAGCTTATACAGATTGAACACTGAAGCTTTCTTT	CASSLYRLNTEAFF	-	TRBJ1-1	TRBV7-9	-
TGTGCCAGCCTGAGGGCACTGGTTTTTAGAAACACTGAAGCTTTCTTT	CASLRALVFRNTEAFF	-	TRBJ1-1	TRBV28	-
TGCAGTGCTAAAGACCCCGGGGGGACCGCTCAGTATGGCTACACCTTC	CSAKDPGGTAQYGYTF	-	TRBJ1-2	TRBV20-1	many
TGTGCCACCAGTTTCGGGAACTATGGCTACACCTTC	CATSFGNYGYTF	-	TRBJ1-2	TRBV3-1	many
TGTGCCAGCAGCCAGGCCCCCGGTGCCTACGAGCAGTACTTC	CASSQAPGAYEQYF	-	TRBJ2-7	TRBV5-5	-
TGTGCCAGCAGTGATAGCGTTCTGGAGGATGAGCAGTTCTTC	CASSDSVLEDEQFF	-	TRBJ2-1	TRBV2	few
TGTGCCAGCAGCTTACAGGGGCACCATGAGCAGTTCTTC	CASSLQGHHEQFF	TRBD1	TRBJ2-1	TRBV5-6	few
TGCGCCAGCAGCGGGACACCGACCGGGGAGCTGTTTTTT	CASSGTPTGELFF	-	TRBJ2-2	TRBV5-1	few
TGTGCCAGCAGCCCTAAGGGCCCCGGGGAGCTGTTTTTT	CASSPKGPGELFF	-	TRBJ2-2	TRBV11-2	-
TGTGCCAGCAGTTCAGGGGGAATGAACACTGAAGCTTTCTTT	CASSSGGMNTEAFF	TRBD1	TRBJ1-1	TRBV27	-
TGTGCCAGCAGCTTAGCCGACCTAAGCACAGGGGCTTATGGCTACACCTTC	CASSLADLSTGAYGYTF	TRBD1	TRBJ1-2	TRBV7-8	few
TGCGCCAGCAGCCCTCGAGCCGAGGGGACGCAGTATTTT	CASSPRAEGTQYF	-	TRBJ2-3	TRBV5-1	many
TGTGCCAGCAGCCCGACAGTCGGAGTCGGGCAGTATTTT	CASSPTVGVGQYF	-	TRBJ2-3	TRBV7-9	few
TGCAGTGCTCCTCAGGGGGCTACTAACTATGGCTACACCTTC	CSAPQGATNYGYTF	TRBD1	TRBJ1-2	TRBV20-1	-
TGTGCCAGCAGTGAACAGGGGGGCAGACAAAATTCACCCCTCCACTTT	CASSEQGGRQNSPLHF	TRBD1	TRBJ1-6	TRBV2	few
TGCGCCAGCAGCTTTCAGGGCAATGAGCAGTTCTTC	CASSFQGNEQFF	-	TRBJ2-1	TRBV7-2	many
TGTGCCAGCAGGCTTACAGGGGGCACTGAAGCTTTCTTT	CASRLTGGTEAFF	TRBD1	TRBJ1-1	TRBV7-9	-
TGCGCCACCTCTAGCGGTTACACAGATACGCAGTATTTT	CATSSGYTDTQYF	TRBD2	TRBJ2-3	TRBV5-1	many
TGTGCCAGCAGCCCAGATAGCGGGGGGTTTAACAATGAGCAGTTCTTC	CASSPDSGGFNNEQFF	TRBD2	TRBJ2-1	TRBV7-2	few
TGTGCCAGCAGCAACCCGGTAGGGGACAGTTTAGATAGCAATCAGCCCCAGCATTTT	CASSNPVGDSLDSNQPQHF	TRBD1	TRBJ1-5	TRBV7-9	few
TGCGCCAGCAGCTTTTCTAGCACAGATACGCAGTATTTT	CASSFSSTDTQYF	-	TRBJ2-3	TRBV5-1	many
TGTGCCAGCAGTCATGGCACTGAAGCTTTCTTT	CASSHGTEAFF	-	TRBJ1-1	TRBV6-2/TRBV6-3	few
TGCGCCAGCAGCCAAGAAGAGTTTGCGGACGCACCGTACTTC	CASSQEEFADAPYF	-	TRBJ2-5	TRBV4-1	-
TGTGCCAGCAGCTTAAGGGCAGGGCCAAACACTGAAGCTTTCTTT	CASSLRAGPNTEAFF	-	TRBJ1-1	TRBV7-2	few
TGCAGCGTAGCCAAAACAGGCGTAGGAACTGAAGCTTTCTTT	CSVAKTGVGTEAFF	-	TRBJ1-1	TRBV29-1	few
TGCGCCAGCAGCCCTCCTGGGCTCACAGATACGCAGTATTTT	CASSPPGLTDTQYF	-	TRBJ2-3	TRBV5-1	many
TGCAGCGTTGGGATCAGCGACTACTACAATGAGCAGTTCTTC	CSVGISDYYNEQFF	-	TRBJ2-1	TRBV29-1	many
TGTGCCAGCAGCGAGTGGGACAGTTACAATGAGCAGTTCTTC	CASSEWDSYNEQFF	TRBD1	TRBJ2-1	TRBV11-2	few
TGCGCCAGCAGCCCGAGGGAAATCGATAATTCACCCCTCCACTTT	CASSPREIDNSPLHF	-	TRBJ1-6	TRBV5-1	-
TGCAGTGCCGCTCTAGCGGGGGGGCCTCATGAGCAGTTCTTC	CSAALAGGPHEQFF	TRBD2	TRBJ2-1	TRBV20-1	few
TGTGCCAGCAGTTACTCACAGACCCTGTACCAAGAGACCCAGTACTTC	CASSYSQTLYQETQYF	-	TRBJ2-5	TRBV6-5	-
TGTGCCAGCAGTTACTCGATTGCTAGCGGGGGAAGTGAGTTCTTC	CASSYSIASGGSEFF	TRBD2	TRBJ2-1	TRBV6-5	-
TGTGCCAGCTCACCACCTGGGGGGCTGCGCACTGAAGCTTTCTTT	CASSPPGGLRTEAFF	-	TRBJ1-1	TRBV18	few
TGTGCCACCAGTGATTTTAACACAGGGGGCGGCTCCTACAATGAGCAGTTCTTC	CATSDFNTGGGSYNEQFF	TRBD1	TRBJ2-1	TRBV24-1	few
TGTGCCAGCTCACCCCAGACAGGCAATGAGCAGTTCTTC	CASSPQTGNEQFF	-	TRBJ2-1	TRBV18	-
TGTGCCAGCAGCTTGGCCGGGGGGGCGCCGCAAGAGACCCAGTACTTC	CASSLAGGAPQETQYF	TRBD2	TRBJ2-5	TRBV5-4	-
TGTGCCAGCAGCCCTACCGGGACAGATAATCGCTACACCTTC	CASSPTGTDNRYTF	TRBD1	TRBJ1-2	TRBV12-3/TRBV12-4	few
TGCAGCGTCGACTTACGGGGGGATTTCTATTCCTACAATGAGCAGTTCTTC	CSVDLRGDFYSYNEQFF	TRBD2	TRBJ2-1	TRBV29-1	-
TGTGCCAGCAGCGTAGGGTCGGGCAGCTTTGGGGATGAGCAGTTCTTC	CASSVGSGSFGDEQFF	-	TRBJ2-1	TRBV9	few